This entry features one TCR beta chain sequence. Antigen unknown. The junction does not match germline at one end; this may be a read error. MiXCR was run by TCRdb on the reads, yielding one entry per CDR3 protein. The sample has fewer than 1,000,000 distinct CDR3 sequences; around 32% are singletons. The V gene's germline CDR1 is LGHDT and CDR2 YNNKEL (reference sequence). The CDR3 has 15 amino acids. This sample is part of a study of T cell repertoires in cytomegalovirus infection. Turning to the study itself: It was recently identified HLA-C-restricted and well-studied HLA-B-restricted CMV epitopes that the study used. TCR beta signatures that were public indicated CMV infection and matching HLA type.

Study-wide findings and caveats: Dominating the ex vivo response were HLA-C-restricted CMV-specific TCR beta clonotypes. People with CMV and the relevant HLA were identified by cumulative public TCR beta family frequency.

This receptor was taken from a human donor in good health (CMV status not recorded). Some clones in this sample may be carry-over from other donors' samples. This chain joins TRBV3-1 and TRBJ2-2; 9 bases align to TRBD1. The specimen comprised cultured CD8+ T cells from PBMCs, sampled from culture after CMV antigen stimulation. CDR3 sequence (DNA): TGTGACAGCAGCCCTTGGACAGGGGCAGCCGGGGAGCTGTTTTTT. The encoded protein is CDSSPWTGAAGELFF. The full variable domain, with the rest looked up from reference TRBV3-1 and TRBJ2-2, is DTAVSQTPKYLVTQMGNDKSIKCEQNLGHDTMYWYKQDSKKFLKIMFSYNNKELIINETVPNRFSPKSPDKAHLNLHINSLELGDSAVYFCDSSPWTGAAGELFFGEGSRLTVL.